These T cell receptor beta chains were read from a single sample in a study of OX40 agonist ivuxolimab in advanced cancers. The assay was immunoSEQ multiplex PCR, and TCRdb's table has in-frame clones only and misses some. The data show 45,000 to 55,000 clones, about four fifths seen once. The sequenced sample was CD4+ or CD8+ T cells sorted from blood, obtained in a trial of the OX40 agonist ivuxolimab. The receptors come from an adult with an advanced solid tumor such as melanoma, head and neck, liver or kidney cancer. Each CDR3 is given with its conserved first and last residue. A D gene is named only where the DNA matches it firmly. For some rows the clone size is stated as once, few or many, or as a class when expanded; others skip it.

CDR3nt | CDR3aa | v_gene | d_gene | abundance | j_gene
TGTGCCAGCCGGAATCGTACAGGGTTCGAACCTGGGGCCAACGTCCTGACTTTC | CASRNRTGFEPGANVLTF | TRBV28 | - | - | TRBJ2-6
TGTGCCAGCTCACCACTTTCGCCAGGGGGAACCCCCTCTGGAAACACCATATATTTT | CASSPLSPGGTPSGNTIYF | TRBV18 | TRBD1 | - | TRBJ1-3
TGTGCCAGCAGCTTATCGGCTAGCGGGGACAATGAGCAGTTCTTC | CASSLSASGDNEQFF | TRBV7-6 | TRBD2 | medium-sized | TRBJ2-1
TGCGCCAGCAGCAAGGTCCAGGGGTCCAACTATGGCTACACCTTC | CASSKVQGSNYGYTF | TRBV4-1 | - | - | TRBJ1-2
TGTGCCAGCAGTTATTACAATGAGCAGTTCTTC | CASSYYNEQFF | TRBV27 | - | - | TRBJ2-1
TGTGCCAGCAGCCAAGATTCCCTGGGAGGGCAGGTGGGCGAGCAGTACTTC | CASSQDSLGGQVGEQYF | TRBV4-2 | TRBD2 | - | TRBJ2-7
TGTGCCAGTAGCCCCAGGGACCCCAGAGGCGATGAGCAGTTCTTC | CASSPRDPRGDEQFF | TRBV19 | - | - | TRBJ2-1
TGTGCCAGCGGAGTTACGAGGATCAATCAGCCCCAGCATTTT | CASGVTRINQPQHF | TRBV6-6 | - | - | TRBJ1-5
TGTGCCAGCAGCCCACTAGACAGGGGCCCCGACACAGATACGCAGTATTTT | CASSPLDRGPDTDTQYF | TRBV4-2 | TRBD1 | - | TRBJ2-3
TGTGCCAGCAGACTCCGGGGGGGAGGATGGACTGAAGCTTTCTTT | CASRLRGGGWTEAFF | TRBV28 | - | - | TRBJ1-1
TGTGCCAGCAGCCAAGAAGCCACCTGGAACACCATATATTTT | CASSQEATWNTIYF | TRBV14 | - | few | TRBJ1-3
TGTGCCAGCATCATAGTTCTTTATTCCTACGAGCAGTACTTC | CASIIVLYSYEQYF | TRBV5-6 | - | - | TRBJ2-7
TGTGCCAGCAGGTTCGAAGCTTTCTTT | CASRFEAFF | TRBV12-1 | - | - | TRBJ1-1
TGCGCCAGCAGCCAAGGGGACAGGGGGCCGTACGAGCAGTACTTC | CASSQGDRGPYEQYF | TRBV4-3 | TRBD1 | - | TRBJ2-7
TGCGCCAGCAGTGACAGGGCCGAGACGAACACTGAAGCTTTCTTT | CASSDRAETNTEAFF | TRBV10-1 | - | once | TRBJ1-1
TGTGCCAGCAGTCCCCGGGGGGGCCACTACAATGAGCAGTTCTTC | CASSPRGGHYNEQFF | TRBV2 | TRBD2 | - | TRBJ2-1
TGTGCCAGCCTCCCCGGGACAGACAATGAGCAGTTCTTC | CASLPGTDNEQFF | TRBV2 | TRBD1 | - | TRBJ2-1
TGTGCCAGCACCACCCCGGGACACATGAACACTGAAGCTTTCTTT | CASTTPGHMNTEAFF | TRBV2 | - | once | TRBJ1-1
TGTGCCAGCAGCTTAAGGGGGGCGCCTTCCACTGAAGCTTTCTTT | CASSLRGAPSTEAFF | TRBV7-8 | - | - | TRBJ1-1